A selection of T cell receptor beta chains follows, all from one sample in a study of T cell changes during pregnancy in multiple sclerosis. Produced via immunoSEQ multiplex PCR; TCRdb's table is partial and in-frame only. The table lists approximately 130,000 clones, about 96% of them singletons, with over 0.35% in the top ten. The sample consisted of peripheral blood, taken after pregnancy. These receptors were taken from a female donor with multiple sclerosis, enrolled in a pregnancy study. Both conserved end residues are part of each CDR3. Each record gives: D gene, V gene, clone size, J gene, CDR3 DNA, CDR3 protein. The D gene is left open where the match is weak. Not every row has a clone size; where given, it reads once, few, many or a size class.

.	TRBV6-5	.	TRBJ2-5	TGTGCCAGCAGTTACTCGACGACGCGGGTACAAGAGACCCAGTACTTC	CASSYSTTRVQETQYF
.	TRBV5-1	.	TRBJ2-1	TGCGCCAGCAGCTTGAAGGGCGGGGTCAATGAGCAGTTCTTC	CASSLKGGVNEQFF
.	TRBV5-1	.	TRBJ2-7	TGCGCCAGCAGCGTGTTCGGGTCCTACGAGCAGTACTTC	CASSVFGSYEQYF
.	TRBV28	.	TRBJ1-1	TGTGCCAGCAGAGCACCTACTGAAGCTTTCTTT	CASRAPTEAFF
TRBD2	TRBV12-5	.	TRBJ2-2	TGTGCTAGTGGTTTGGTAGGGACTAGCGGGGTCGGGGAGCTGTTTTTT	CASGLVGTSGVGELFF
.	TRBV30	.	TRBJ2-1	TGTGCCTGGAGTTATGACTTGAACAATGAGCAGTTCTTC	CAWSYDLNNEQFF
.	TRBV5-1	once	TRBJ2-6	TGCGCCAGCAGCTTGGGTCACAGCTCTGGGGCCAACGTCCTGACTTTC	CASSLGHSSGANVLTF
.	TRBV11-2	.	TRBJ1-3	TGTGCCAGCAGCTTGGGCTACTCTGGAAACACCATATATTTT	CASSLGYSGNTIYF
.	TRBV27	.	TRBJ1-1	TGTGCCAGCAGTTTCGGGGGTGGCAACACTGAAGCTTTCTTT	CASSFGGGNTEAFF
TRBD2	TRBV28	.	TRBJ2-1	TGTGCCAGCAGTACGGGACTAGCAGCCTACAATGAGCAGTTCTTC	CASSTGLAAYNEQFF
TRBD1	TRBV6-1	.	TRBJ2-3	TGTGCCAGCACCCTGGGGGACAGGGGGCCAGATACGCAGTATTTT	CASTLGDRGPDTQYF
TRBD2	TRBV27	.	TRBJ2-6	TGTGCCAGCAGAAAGCGGGAGGGCCCCACGGGGGCGCACTCTGGGGCCAACGTCCTGACTTTC	CASRKREGPTGAHSGANVLTF
.	TRBV19	.	TRBJ1-1	TGTGCCAGTAGTATAGATGATGACAGTCAAGCTTTCTTT	CASSIDDDSQAFF
.	TRBV6-5	.	TRBJ1-5	TGTGCCAATCAAGGGAGGGACCAGCCCCAGCATTTT	CANQGRDQPQHF
TRBD1	TRBV6-5	once	TRBJ1-1	TGTGCCAGCAGTCCCGGGACAGCGAACACTGAAGCTTTCTTT	CASSPGTANTEAFF
.	TRBV19	.	TRBJ1-4	TGTGCCACCCACCCTGGGGCAGGCCGTAATGAAAAACTGTTTTTT	CATHPGAGRNEKLFF
TRBD1	TRBV2	.	TRBJ1-2	TGTGCCAGCAGAGCCGGGACAGGGGACGATGGCTACACCTTC	CASRAGTGDDGYTF
TRBD2	TRBV27	.	TRBJ2-3	TGTGCCAGCAGTTCAAGGACTAGCGGGAGGGCTCCCACAGATACGCAGTATTTT	CASSSRTSGRAPTDTQYF
.	TRBV11-2	.	TRBJ1-2	TGTGCCAGCAGCTTTCCGGGAGTCTATGGCTACACCTTC	CASSFPGVYGYTF
.	TRBV6-5	.	TRBJ1-2	TGTGCCAGCAGCTCCCTATTGAACTATGGCTACACCTTC	CASSSLLNYGYTF
.	TRBV6-5	.	TRBJ1-1	TGTGCCAGCACCCCCTCGACAGCAAACACTGAAGCTTTCTTT	CASTPSTANTEAFF
.	TRBV5-4	.	TRBJ1-1	TGTGCCAGCAGCTTAAGTAGGGGTACCCCTGAAGCTTTCTTT	CASSLSRGTPEAFF
TRBD1	TRBV9	.	TRBJ2-2	TGTGCCAGCAGCGCCCGGACAGGGGGCACCGGGGAGCTGTTTTTT	CASSARTGGTGELFF
.	TRBV7-9	.	TRBJ2-1	TGTGCCAGCAGCTCTACCACTCTTCGGCAGTTCTTC	CASSSTTLRQFF
.	TRBV5-1	.	TRBJ2-7	TGCGCCAGCAGCTTGGAGGGGGGGCGGTACGAGCAGTACTTC	CASSLEGGRYEQYF
TRBD1	TRBV6-5	.	TRBJ1-5	TGTGCCAGCAGCCGCAGGGGGCAGGATCAGCCCCAGCATTTT	CASSRRGQDQPQHF
.	TRBV10-3	.	TRBJ2-7	TGTGCCATCAGTGACGGCGGGTTCTCCTACGAGCAGTACTTC	CAISDGGFSYEQYF
TRBD2	TRBV2	.	TRBJ2-3	TGTGCCAGCAGTAGACTAGCGGGAAGCACAGATACGCAGTATTTT	CASSRLAGSTDTQYF
TRBD1	TRBV7-2	.	TRBJ1-5	TGTGCCAGCAGCCCCGGACAGGGCAGCAATCAGCCCCAGCATTTT	CASSPGQGSNQPQHF
.	TRBV4-3	.	TRBJ2-7	TGCGCCAGCAGCCAAGATCTAGCCAGCTCCTACGAGCAGTACTTC	CASSQDLASSYEQYF
.	TRBV27	.	TRBJ2-5	TGTGCCAGCAGTCCCACCGAGAAGGGAGGTCGAGAGACCCAGTACTTC	CASSPTEKGGRETQYF
TRBD1	TRBV19	.	TRBJ1-2	TGTGCCAGGGGACAGTTCTATGGCTACACCTTC	CARGQFYGYTF
.	TRBV19	.	TRBJ2-3	TGTGCCAGTAGTAGTATCGGGGAGGGCACAGATACGCAGTATTTT	CASSSIGEGTDTQYF
.	TRBV10-3	.	TRBJ1-2	TGTGCCATCAGTGAACAGGATGGTGGCTACACCTTC	CAISEQDGGYTF
TRBD1	TRBV7-6	.	TRBJ1-1	TGTGCCAGCAGCTTAAGGCAGGGGGCTGAAGCTTTCTTT	CASSLRQGAEAFF
.	TRBV5-4	.	TRBJ2-7	TGTGCCAGCAGCGACGACTTCTACGAGCAGTACTTC	CASSDDFYEQYF
.	TRBV7-9	.	TRBJ1-5	TGTGCCAGCAGCCACACCGGGTCGGATCAGCCCCAGCATTTT	CASSHTGSDQPQHF
.	TRBV29-1	.	TRBJ1-2	TGCAGCGTTGGAAGCGGGAATAGGGACGGTCGGCGTTATGGCTACACCTTC	CSVGSGNRDGRRYGYTF
.	TRBV5-1	.	TRBJ2-6	TGCGCCAGCAGGCCGAGCTCTGGGGCCAACGTCCTGACTTTC	CASRPSSGANVLTF
TRBD1	TRBV28	.	TRBJ2-1	TGTGCCAGCAGTCTCCCCGGGACAGGGGTGGTCGGTGAGCAGTTCTTC	CASSLPGTGVVGEQFF
.	TRBV19	.	TRBJ2-6	TGTGCCAGTAGTCCTAGACAGTCCTCTGGGGCCAACGTCTTGACTTTC	CASSPRQSSGANVLTF
.	TRBV9	.	TRBJ2-1	TGTGCCAGCAGCGCCCCGGGACTCAGGAATGAGCAGTTCTTC	CASSAPGLRNEQFF
.	TRBV4-3	.	TRBJ1-3	TGCGCCAGCAGCCAAGATCATCGGCAGGGGATAGCTGGAAACACCATATATTTT	CASSQDHRQGIAGNTIYF
TRBD1	TRBV30	once	TRBJ2-1	TGTGCCCGGAGTGTCGGGACAGGGCGGATGGATGAGCAGTTCTTC	CARSVGTGRMDEQFF
TRBD1	TRBV7-9	.	TRBJ2-7	TGTGCCAGCAGCTTAGCAGCTGGACAGGGGGTTAGAGCACACTACGAGCAGTACTTC	CASSLAAGQGVRAHYEQYF
TRBD2	TRBV6-1	.	TRBJ2-4	TGTGCCAGCAGTGACGAACACTACCGGGAGGACATTCAGTACTTC	CASSDEHYREDIQYF
TRBD1	TRBV27	.	TRBJ1-2	TGTGCCAGCGGACCGGGACAGAAGATCTATGGCTACACCTTC	CASGPGQKIYGYTF
.	TRBV28	.	TRBJ1-1	TGTGCCAGCAGTTACCCCAGTGCTGAAGCTTTCTTT	CASSYPSAEAFF
.	TRBV11-2	.	TRBJ1-2	TGTGCCAGCAGGCCAGGGGATAGAGTCTATGGCTACACCTTC	CASRPGDRVYGYTF
.	TRBV18	.	TRBJ2-7	TGTGCCAGCTCGGAAGTAGGATCTGCGGGGAGCGAGCAGTACTTC	CASSEVGSAGSEQYF
TRBD1	TRBV28	.	TRBJ2-7	TGTGCCAGCAGTCCCCCGGGACAGGGTAGGATGGGATACTACGAGCAGTACTTC	CASSPPGQGRMGYYEQYF
TRBD2	TRBV20-1	once	TRBJ2-1	TGCAGTGCAGAGCGGGACCCCGAGCAGTTCTTC	CSAERDPEQFF
TRBD2	TRBV7-6	once	TRBJ2-7	TGTGCCAGCAGCTCTAATCTAGCGGGATCCTACGAGCAGTACTTC	CASSSNLAGSYEQYF
TRBD1	TRBV19	.	TRBJ1-2	TGTGCCAGTAACCCAACAGGGGTTGGGTACTATGGCTACACCTTC	CASNPTGVGYYGYTF
TRBD2	TRBV28	.	TRBJ2-1	TGTGCCGCTTGGGAGGGCTACAATGAGCAGTTCTTC	CAAWEGYNEQFF
TRBD2	TRBV5-1	.	TRBJ2-5	TGCGCCAGCAGCTTGGGAAAGACAGGGACTAGCGGGAAAGAGACCCAGTACTTC	CASSLGKTGTSGKETQYF
.	TRBV7-7	.	TRBJ2-1	TGTGCTAGCAGCTTACGCGGGACCCCGGGCAATGAGCAGTTCTTC	CASSLRGTPGNEQFF
.	TRBV28	.	TRBJ1-5	TGTGCCAGCAGTTTTACGCGGTCATTTATGGGTGATAGCAATCAGCCCCAGCATTTT	CASSFTRSFMGDSNQPQHF
.	TRBV5-6	.	TRBJ2-7	TGTGCCAGCAGCTTGGGGGACAATTACTACGAGCAGTACTTC	CASSLGDNYYEQYF
.	TRBV9	.	TRBJ2-1	TGTGCCAGCAGCGTTAGCGGACCTCCTCTTGAGCAGTTCTTC	CASSVSGPPLEQFF